The rows below give T cell receptor beta chains drawn from one sample of a study of tumor and adjacent non-tumor tissue in lung cancer. TCRdb re-called the multiplex PCR reads through MiXCR, storing one row per CDR3 protein. In the table there are some 120,000 distinct CDR3 sequences, 66% of which are singletons. The sequenced sample consisted of lung tumor tissue. The receptor set was obtained from a man aged 30 to 39 with non-small cell lung cancer. The CDR3 runs from the conserved cysteine through the conserved F or W. The D gene is left open where the match is weak. For some rows the clone size is stated as once, few or many, or as a class when expanded; others skip it.

-,TRBJ1-5,TRBV30,-,CAWSVVVSNQPQHF,TGTGCCTGGAGTGTAGTGGTGTCTAATCAACCCCAGCATTTT
-,TRBJ2-1,TRBV20-1,TRBD2,CSARRTSGGANEEHFF,TGCAGTGCTAGGAGGACTAGCGGGGGGGCAAACGAGGAGCACTTCTTC
-,TRBJ1-6,TRBV12-3/TRBV12-4,-,CASSFGTYNSPLHF,TGTGCCAGCAGTTTCGGTACCTATAATTCACCCCTCCACTTT
once,TRBJ2-1,TRBV20-1,-,CRARDGLSNEWFF,TGCCGTGCTAGAGATGGTCTTTCGAATGAGTGGTTCTTC
-,TRBJ2-2,TRBV20-1,-,CSAPRHGGNTGELFF,TGCAGTGCCCCTAGACATGGCGGAAACACCGGGGAGCTGTTTTTT
many,TRBJ2-1,TRBV4-3,TRBD2,CASSLHPPRGVTYNEQFF,TGCGCCAGCAGCCTTCACCCCCCGCGGGGGGTTACATACAATGAGCAGTTCTTC
-,TRBJ1-4,TRBV20-1,-,CSVSPWNPTNEKLFF,TGTAGTGTTAGTCCCTGGAACCCAACTAATGAAAAACTGTTTTTT
once,TRBJ1-1,TRBV6-1,-,CVNSELGADAEAFF,TGTGTCAACAGTGAACTGGGGGCGGACGCTGAAGCTTTCTTT
-,TRBJ2-3,TRBV4-3,TRBD2,CASSRVGGAYTQYF,TGCGCCAGCAGCCGAGTCGGGGGGGCATATACGCAGTATTTT
-,TRBJ2-2,TRBV30,TRBD2,CAWSVEVAGGYTGELFF,TGTGCCTGGAGTGTAGAGGTAGCGGGAGGGTACACCGGGGAGCTGTTTTTT
once,TRBJ2-1,TRBV12-3/TRBV12-4,TRBD1,CASSRDRRLNEQFF,TGTGCCAGCAGTCGGGACAGGAGGCTCAATGAGCAGTTCTTC
few,TRBJ1-1,TRBV7-8,-,CASSPTGGRCDF,TGTGCCAGCAGTCCAACAGGTGGTCGGTGTGACTTT
-,TRBJ2-3,TRBV20-1,-,CSATGGLAGARREQCF,TGCAGTGCTACAGGGGGTCTGGCGGGGGCCCGGAGGGAGCAGTGTTTT
once,TRBJ2-7,TRBV14,TRBD2,CASSHRFGGGPNEQYF,TGTGCCAGCAGCCACCGTTTTGGGGGAGGGCCCAACGAGCAGTACTTC
-,TRBJ2-2,TRBV29-1,-,CSVDWIQIPRQGGTGELFF,TGCAGCGTTGATTGGATTCAGATCCCCCGTCAGGGAGGCACCGGGGAGCTGTTTTTT
many,TRBJ2-2,TRBV4-2,-,CASSLGQHTGELFF,TGTGCCAGCAGCCTCGGCCAACACACCGGGGAGCTGTTTTTT
-,TRBJ2-3,TRBV7-3,TRBD2,CASSSGLAGGPGYF,TGTGCCAGCAGCTCCGGACTAGCGGGAGGGCCGGGGTATTTT
-,TRBJ2-1,TRBV11-3,-,CDSSLGSFNEEFF,TGTGACAGCAGCTTAGGGAGCTTCAATGAGGAGTTCTTC
many,TRBJ2-5,TRBV6-1,-,CASTLGGGSLAQYF,TGTGCCAGCACCCTTGGGGGGGGCTCACTGGCCCAGTACTTC
-,TRBJ2-5,TRBV11-1,-,CASIADTYQATQYF,TGTGCCAGCATCGCCGACACATACCAAGCGACCCAGTACTTC
-,TRBJ2-2,TRBV6-6,-,CASSRNSDSDTWELFF,TGTGCCAGCAGTAGGAACAGTGACTCGGACACCTGGGAGCTGTTTTTT
-,TRBJ1-6,TRBV4-3,-,CTSSQEYRNSPLHF,TGCACCAGCAGTCAAGAGTATAGGAATTCACCCCTCCACTTT
many,TRBJ2-3,TRBV6-5,-,CASSSGWDTQYF,TGTGCCAGCAGCTCCGGTTGGGATACGCAGTATTTT
-,TRBJ2-3,TRBV6-4,-,CASSADSHTDTQYF,TGTGCCAGCAGTGCGGACAGCCACACAGATACGCAGTATTTT